Below are 30 T cell receptor beta chains sequenced from a single sample in a study of T cells in Graves' hyperthyroidism and ophthalmopathy. Amplified TCR beta CDR3 regions derived from RNA transcripts. When the TCR CDR3 underwent first-round RT-PCR, the HTBI primer set was used. Via MiXCR, TCRdb re-called the multiplex PCR reads, giving one row per CDR3 protein. The sample includes 300,000 to 400,000 distinct CDR3 sequences, about 18% seen only once; the top ten take 40%. Source material: blood. These receptors all come from a man aged 18 to 29 with Graves' ophthalmopathy.

The J gene is TRBJ2-2, the V gene TRBV4-1; 10 bases fit TRBD1. Trimming at V came to 4 bases and at J to 1 base, leaving 9 bases not matched to a gene. The CDR3 has 18 residues. Germline CDR1 and CDR2: MGHRA and YSYEKL. The CDR3 reads CASSPQGQGRLNTGELFF. The CDR3 DNA reads TGCGCCAGCAGCCCCCAGGGACAGGGGCGGTTGAACACCGGGGAGCTGTTTTTT.

This clonotype has just a few counts. The J gene is TRBJ1-2, the V gene TRBV10-3; 9 bases match TRBD1. Germline values: CDR1 ENHRY, CDR2 SYGVKD. Germline trimming cut 6 bases from V and 8 bases from J; bases unmatched to any gene: 7. This CDR3 region has 13 residues. In DNA, the CDR3 is TGTGCCATCAGAGAAACAGGGGGCGACGGCTACACCTTC. Encoded protein: CAIRETGGDGYTF.

As to this clonotype: One base away lies a much larger clone, so this may be a sequencing read error. The chain joins TRBV2 to TRBJ2-7; unclear D gene. Germline V gives CDR1 SNHLY, CDR2 FYNNEI. There are 12 residues in the CDR3. The CDR3 protein is CSSNWGDYEQYF. CDR3 coding DNA: TGTTCCAGCAACTGGGGTGACTACGAGCAGTACTTC.

This clonotype was seen more than once but under ten times. This chain joins TRBV15 and TRBJ2-5; TRBD2 matches 15 bases. Germline V gives CDR1 LNHNV, CDR2 YYDKDF (reference sequence). Trimming at V came to 5 bases and at J to 5 bases, leaving 12 bases not matched to a gene. CDR3 size: 18 residues. The CDR3 sequence: CATSYGLAGGPMEETQYF. DNA of the CDR3: TGTGCCACCAGCTATGGACTAGCGGGGGGGCCCATGGAGGAGACCCAGTACTTC.

This clonotype was detected many times. The CDR3: CASSFRDQTYEQYF. The CDR3 nucleotides read TGTGCCAGCAGCTTTAGGGACCAAACCTACGAGCAGTACTTC. The chain is built from TRBV11-2 and TRBJ2-7; D possibly matches TRBD1 or TRBD2 (5 bases each). CDR1 and CDR2 (germline): SGHAT, FQNNGV. The CDR3 runs 14 residues. V gave up 3 bases and J gave up 2 bases, with 11 bases separating them.

This chain links TRBV20-1 with TRBJ2-1; TRBD2 agrees at 10 bases. The CDR3 contains 14 residues. The trim removed 6 bases at V and 6 bases at J, leaving 8 bases unmatched. The V gene's germline CDR1 is DFQATT and CDR2 SNEGSKA (reference sequence). CDR3 sequence: CSAESGGAVNEQFF. DNA for the CDR3: TGCAGTGCCGAAAGCGGGGGGGCGGTCAATGAGCAGTTCTTC.

This clonotype has just a few counts. This chain connects TRBV7-2 to TRBJ1-4, with 7 bases that match TRBD1. Looked up from germline, CDR1 is SGHTA and CDR2 is FQGNSA. The length of the CDR3 is 14 residues. With 5 bases clipped from V and 6 bases from J, the junction kept 6 bases outside the gene matches. The CDR3 DNA is TGTGCCAGCAGCCAGGGGGGCGAAGATGAAAAACTGTTTTTT. Translation: CASSQGGEDEKLFF.

There are a few counts of this clonotype. The chain couples TRBV5-6 to TRBJ2-7; 11 bases are a match to TRBD1. V was clipped by 6 bases and J by 5 bases; unmatched bases: 7. This CDR3 has 14 residues. Germline lookup yields CDR1 SGHDT and CDR2 YYEEEE. The CDR3 DNA reads as TGTGCCAGCACCGGGACAGGGGGAAGGGACGAGCAGTACTTC. Protein: CASTGTGGRDEQYF.

The sample holds a few counts of this clonotype. J is TRBJ2-2 and V is TRBV7-8, with TRBD1 identical over 7 bases. V lost 4 bases, J lost 5 bases, and 7 bases stayed unmatched. The germline CDR1 and CDR2 sequences are SGHVS and FQNEAQ. The CDR3 sequence is 15 residues long. CDR3: CASSSRQGGTGELFF. The CDR3 DNA follows: TGTGCCAGCAGCTCACGACAGGGTGGGACCGGGGAGCTGTTTTTT.

This clonotype appeared a few times. The chain employs TRBV27 and TRBJ2-2, with 7 bases that match TRBD2. Germline lookup yields CDR1 MNHEY and CDR2 SMNVEV (reference sequence). The J segment lost 0 bases and the V segment lost 4 bases, leaving 8 bases of the junction unmatched. The CDR3 contains 17 residues. DNA of the CDR3: TGTGCCAGCAGTTCCCTTGGACTAGAGGCGAACACCGGGGAGCTGTTTTTT. It yields the protein CASSSLGLEANTGELFF.

This clonotype has just a few counts. The rearrangement uses TRBV10-3 and TRBJ1-1; tentative D call: TRBD1 (6 bases). V lost 7 bases, J lost 1 base, and 10 bases lay in between. CDR1 is ENHRY, CDR2 SYGVKD, per germline. The CDR3 is 13 residues long. CDR3 nucleotide sequence: TGTGCCATCACCAAGACAGGGAACACTGAAGCTTTCTTT. This encodes CAITKTGNTEAFF.

The chain links TRBV6-1 to TRBJ1-1; no definite D call. CDR3 size: 12 residues. V was cut by 4 bases and J by 6 bases, with 9 bases left in between. Per germline, CDR1 MNHNS and CDR2 SASEGT. For the CDR3, the DNA is TGTGCCAGCAGTGTGGGAAGGCCTGAAGCTTTCTTT. Translation gives CASSVGRPEAFF.

Only a few counts were recorded for this clonotype. V is TRBV5-1 and J is TRBJ2-5, with TRBD1 matching over 9 bases. The CDR3 extends over 16 amino acids. V dropped 4 bases and J dropped 4; count of bases not matched to a gene: 11. From germline, CDR1 is SGHRS and CDR2 YFSETQ. CDR3 coding DNA: TGCGCCAGCAGCCCAACACCGGGACAGGGCTTAGAGACCCAGTACTTC. Translated: CASSPTPGQGLETQYF.

There are many counts of this clonotype. The V call is TRBV27, the J call TRBJ1-2; a weak D match, TRBD1 (6 bases). The CDR3 consists of 15 residues. Germline CDR1 reads MNHEY; CDR2 reads SMNVEV (reference sequence). Trimming took off 7 bases at V and 5 bases at J, with 20 bases between the two ends. CDR3 DNA: TGTGCCAGCACTGTTTACCCAGGGGCTGGATATGGCTACACCTTC. It translates to CASTVYPGAGYGYTF.

This clonotype has at least ten counts. The chain carries TRBV6-5 and TRBJ2-3; maybe TRBD1 (5 bases). Per the germline V gene, CDR1 is MNHEY and CDR2 is SVGAGI. The CDR3 runs 16 residues. Deletions cut 2 bases from V and 5 bases from J, with 17 bases between. CDR3 sequence (DNA): TGTGCCAGCAGTTACGGGCCAGGGCCTGGTAGAGATACGCAGTATTTT. The encoded protein is CASSYGPGPGRDTQYF.

J is TRBJ2-7 and V is TRBV9, with 9 bases aligning to TRBD2. Germline V gives CDR1 SGDLS, CDR2 YYNGEE. The CDR3 extends over 17 amino acids. V gave up 8 bases and J gave up 3 bases; unmatched junction bases: 18. CDR3 region: CARGQRGDVLAIYEQYF. For the CDR3, the DNA is TGTGCCAGAGGGCAGCGGGGGGACGTTCTAGCCATCTACGAGCAGTACTTC.

This clonotype was seen more than once but under ten times. The gene calls are TRBV3-1 and TRBJ1-3, with a tentative D call TRBD1 (6 bases). Germline-derived CDR1 and CDR2 are LGHDT and YNNKEL (reference sequence). The germline V and J ends were trimmed by 1 base and 0 bases, with 19 bases remaining between them. The CDR3 totals 19 residues. DNA of the CDR3: TGTGCCAGCAGCCAAGCGTCTGGACAGATACTCTTCTCTGGAAACACCATATATTTT. This encodes CASSQASGQILFSGNTIYF.

This clonotype was seen at least ten times. This chain connects TRBV18 to TRBJ1-1, with D possibly matching TRBD1 (5 bases). Trimming cost V 3 bases and J 7 bases, with 15 bases left between them. Germline values: CDR1 KGHSH, CDR2 LQKENI. CDR3 length: 14 residues. CDR3 nucleotides: TGTGCCAGCTCACCTTCCTCCGGGGCGGGTGAAGCTTTCTTT. This translates into CASSPSSGAGEAFF.

In regard to this clonotype: One end of the junction does not line up with germline, which may come from a read error. The chain couples TRBV12-3 or TRBV12-4 to TRBJ2-5; D remains ambiguous. The CDR3 contains 11 residues. The CDR3 sequence is CASNPDLDQDF. In DNA form, the CDR3 reads TGTGCCAGCAACCCGGACCTGGACCAGGACTTC.

This clonotype was detected ten times or more. The gene calls are TRBV3-1 and TRBJ2-5, with D tentatively TRBD1 (6 bases). The germline CDR1 and CDR2 sequences are LGHDT and YNNKEL (reference sequence). Trimming shortened V by 3 bases and J by 0 bases, and 14 bases separated the two germline ends. The length of the CDR3 is 16 residues. Written as DNA, the CDR3 is TGTGCCAGCAGCCATTACCGGGACAACAACCAAGAGACCCAGTACTTC. Amino acids: CASSHYRDNNQETQYF.

This clonotype has at least ten counts. CDR3 residues: CASSFDSAYEQYF. The CDR3 region has the DNA TGTGCCAGCAGCTTCGATTCTGCCTACGAGCAGTACTTC. The genes are TRBV7-2 and TRBJ2-7, with D hard to call. This CDR3 has 13 amino acids. From germline, CDR1 is SGHTA and CDR2 FQGNSA. V was pared by 3 bases and J by 2 bases, with 8 bases between.

Many counts were recorded for this clonotype. The chain combines TRBV7-6 with TRBJ2-1; D is unresolved. The CDR3 runs to 16 residues. From germline, CDR1 is SGHVS and CDR2 FNYEAQ. The V end was cut by 5 bases, the J end by 6 bases, with 20 bases between. The DNA for the CDR3 is TGTGCCAGCAGCCTAGAGGTATCATCCGCCGCCAATGAGCAGTTCTTC. This encodes CASSLEVSSAANEQFF. The full variable domain, in which reference TRBV7-6 and TRBJ2-1 provide the parts outside the CDR3, is GAGVSQSPRYKVTKRGQDVALRCDPISGHVSLYWYRQALGQGPEFLTYFNYEAQQDKSGLPNDRFSAERPEGSISTLTIQRTEQRDSAMYRCASSLEVSSAANEQFFGPGTRLTVL.

This chain links TRBV6-1 with TRBJ1-4; D gene ambiguous. V was trimmed by 1 base and J by 11 bases, leaving 11 bases between them. The CDR3 is made up of 13 amino acids. Germline lookup yields CDR1 MNHNS and CDR2 SASEGT. The CDR3 reads CASSEGGLWKLFF. For the CDR3, the DNA is TGTGCCAGCAGTGAAGGGGGTTTGTGGAAACTGTTTTTT.

V and J are TRBV29-1 and TRBJ2-7; TRBD2 is a possible D gene (5 bases). Germline CDR1 SQVTM, CDR2 ANQGSEA. Trimming stripped 4 bases from V and 7 bases from J, with 8 bases between. This CDR3 has 10 amino acids. The CDR3 is CSVAGVEQYF. Written as DNA, the CDR3 is TGCAGCGTTGCCGGGGTTGAGCAGTACTTC.

At least ten counts were recorded for this clonotype. The CDR3 nucleotides are TGCGCCAGCAGCCGACAGGGATCAGACACTGAAGCTTTCTTT. Translation gives CASSRQGSDTEAFF. V is TRBV5-1 and J is TRBJ1-1; TRBD1 matches at 7 bases. Germline V CDR1 and CDR2: SGHRS, YFSETQ. The CDR3 totals 14 residues. With V trimmed by 4 bases and J by 3 bases, 6 bases remained unmatched. The full variable domain, with the rest looked up from reference TRBV5-1 and TRBJ1-1, is KAGVTQTPRYLIKTRGQQVTLSCSPISGHRSVSWYQQTPGQGLQFLFEYFSETQRNKGNFPGRFSGRQFSNSRSEMNVSTLELGDSALYLCASSRQGSDTEAFFGQGTRLTVV.

This clonotype was observed at least ten times. The chain links TRBV12-5 to TRBJ2-7, with D possibly being TRBD2 (6 bases). Germline CDR1 LGHNT, CDR2 FRNRAP. The length of the CDR3 is 16 residues. V lost 2 bases to trimming and J lost 2 bases, with 16 bases between them. The CDR3 spells CASGLFFGTSPYEQYF. CDR3 bases: TGTGCTAGTGGTTTGTTCTTCGGGACTTCCCCCTACGAGCAGTACTTC. Full variable domain (missing parts from reference TRBV12-5 and TRBJ2-7): DARVTQTPRHKVTEMGQEVTMRCQPILGHNTVFWYRQTMMQGLELLAYFRNRAPLDDSGMPKDRFSAEMPDATLATLKIQPSEPRDSAVYFCASGLFFGTSPYEQYFGPGTRLTVT.

The CDR3 spells CASSDSTSGNTIYF. CDR3 sequence (DNA): TGTGCCAGTAGCGACAGTACCTCTGGAAACACCATATATTTT. V gene TRBV19 combines with J gene TRBJ1-3; D possibly corresponds to TRBD1 (5 bases). Germline CDR1 reads LNHDA; CDR2 reads SQIVND (reference sequence). V was pared by 6 bases and J by 0 bases, with 9 bases between. The CDR3 is made up of 14 amino acids.

This clonotype showed up many times. The chain carries TRBV7-2 and TRBJ2-1, with 7 bases identical to TRBD1. The V gene end was trimmed by 7 bases and the J gene end by 8 bases; junction bases not matched to a gene: 11. Germline V gene sequence: CDR1 SGHTA, CDR2 FQGNSA. The CDR3 totals 14 residues. CDR3 loop: CASTHGQAHDEQFF. CDR3 nucleotide sequence: TGTGCCAGCACCCATGGACAGGCTCACGATGAGCAGTTCTTC.

Ten or more counts support this clonotype. V is TRBV7-9 and J is TRBJ1-5; no clear D gene. Trimming left V 5 bases short and J 5 bases short, with 16 bases between. The CDR3 has 15 amino acids. CDR1 is SEHNR and CDR2 is FQNEAQ in the germline V gene (reference sequence). In DNA, the CDR3 is TGTGCCAGCAGCCCAGCGGCGAGTCAGGATCAGCCCCAGCATTTT. Translated, it gives CASSPAASQDQPQHF.

V gene TRBV5-1 combines with J gene TRBJ2-5; TRBD1 is a possible D gene (6 bases). V was pared by 1 base and J by 5 bases, with 18 bases between. The CDR3 length is 16 residues. Germline lookup yields CDR1 SGHRS and CDR2 YFSETQ. CDR3 sequence reads: CASSLQGHLMRETQYF. The CDR3, as DNA: TGCGCCAGCAGCTTGCAGGGACACCTCATGCGGGAGACCCAGTACTTC.